This TCR beta chain was recovered during a study of beta chain features in type 1 diabetes. This clone came up a few times. Its specificity is unknown. Looked up from germline, CDR1 is MNHEY and CDR2 is SMNVEV (reference sequence). The CDR3 is 16 residues long. With 0 bases removed from V and 2 bases from J, the gap between germline ends came to 11 bases. Findings of the study overall: In every one of the four CD4+ subsets, TCRB CDR3s were moderately but significantly shorter in Type 1 diabetes patients. Whatever favoring of shorter templates PCR might show would apply equally to patients and controls.

The entirety of the isolated RNA underwent reverse transcription, so expressed TCRB transcripts were sequenced. Profiling relied on immunoSEQ multiplex PCR, and the TCRdb table lists in-frame clones only, not all of them. The table has 250,000 to 350,000 clones, approximately 15% seen once. What was sequenced was central memory CD4+ T cells from blood. The TCR comes from a man aged 25 to 45 in good health. This chain uses TRBV27 with TRBJ1-5; weak D call: TRBD1 (5 bases). The CDR3 protein is CASSLSGGLGNQPQHF. DNA for the CDR3: TGTGCCAGCAGTTTATCGGGGGGGTTGGGCAATCAGCCCCAGCATTTT.